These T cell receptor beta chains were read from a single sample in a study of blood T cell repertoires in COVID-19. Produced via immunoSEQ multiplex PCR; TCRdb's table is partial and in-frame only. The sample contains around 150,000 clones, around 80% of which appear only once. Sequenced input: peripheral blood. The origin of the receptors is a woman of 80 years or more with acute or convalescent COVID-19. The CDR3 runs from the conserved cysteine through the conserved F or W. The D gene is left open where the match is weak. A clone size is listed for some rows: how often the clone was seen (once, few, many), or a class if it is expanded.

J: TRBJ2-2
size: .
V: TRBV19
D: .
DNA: TGTGCCTCGGGCGGGCTCTCCGGGGAGCTGTTTTTT
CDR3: CASGGLSGELFF

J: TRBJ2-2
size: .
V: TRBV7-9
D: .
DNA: TGTGCCAGCCCCCCAGGGGGGCGCGACACCGGGGAGCTGTTTTTT
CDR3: CASPPGGRDTGELFF

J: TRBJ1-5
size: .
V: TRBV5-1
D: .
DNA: TGCGCCAGCAGCTTGTTAGGGACAACACAGCCCCAGCATTTT
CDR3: CASSLLGTTQPQHF

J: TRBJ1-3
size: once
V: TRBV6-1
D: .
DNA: TGTGCCAGCAGTGAACCCCCCGGCACCATATATTTT
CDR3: CASSEPPGTIYF

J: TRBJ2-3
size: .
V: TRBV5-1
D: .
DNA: TGCGCCAGCAGCTCAGGGGTTAGTGGCACAGATACGCAGTATTTT
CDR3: CASSSGVSGTDTQYF

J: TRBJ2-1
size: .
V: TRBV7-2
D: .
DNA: TGTGCCAGCAGCCCTAATAGGGGAGAGCAGTTCTTC
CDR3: CASSPNRGEQFF

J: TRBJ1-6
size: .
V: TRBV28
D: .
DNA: TGTGCCAGCAAAGAGGGTTATTCACCCCTCCACTTT
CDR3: CASKEGYSPLHF

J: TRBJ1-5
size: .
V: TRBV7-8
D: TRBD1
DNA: TGTGCCAGCAGCTTGACAGGGGCCCTTAGCAATCAGCCCCAGCATTTT
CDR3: CASSLTGALSNQPQHF

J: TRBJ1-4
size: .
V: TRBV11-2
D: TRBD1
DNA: TGTGCCAGCAGCCCGGGACAGGGTCGAGGTGAAAAACTGTTTTTT
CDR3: CASSPGQGRGEKLFF

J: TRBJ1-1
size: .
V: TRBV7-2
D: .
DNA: TGTGCCAGCAGCTTATCCCAGGGCAGCTCTGAAGCTTTCTTT
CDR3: CASSLSQGSSEAFF

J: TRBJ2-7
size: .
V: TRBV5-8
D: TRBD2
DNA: TGTGCCAGCCAGCGGGAGGAGAGGTCCTACGAGCAGTACTTC
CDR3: CASQREERSYEQYF

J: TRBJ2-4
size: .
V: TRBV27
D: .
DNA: TGTGCCAGCCGCCGACAGGAATCAGCCAAAAACATTCAGTACTTC
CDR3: CASRRQESAKNIQYF

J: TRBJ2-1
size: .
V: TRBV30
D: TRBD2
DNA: TGTGCCTGGAGGCAGGCTAGCGGGAGAGCAGGGTACAATGAGCAGTTCTTC
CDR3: CAWRQASGRAGYNEQFF

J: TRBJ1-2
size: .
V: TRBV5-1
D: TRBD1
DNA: TGCGCCAGCAGCACGTCGACAGGGGGATATGGCTACACCTTC
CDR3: CASSTSTGGYGYTF

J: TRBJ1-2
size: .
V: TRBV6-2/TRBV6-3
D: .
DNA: TGTGCCAGCAGTTATGCAGATTACCGCTATGGCTACACCTTC
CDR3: CASSYADYRYGYTF

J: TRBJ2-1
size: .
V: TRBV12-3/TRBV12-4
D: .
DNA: TGTGCCAGCAGACAGGTTTCCTACAATGAGCAGTTCTTC
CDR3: CASRQVSYNEQFF

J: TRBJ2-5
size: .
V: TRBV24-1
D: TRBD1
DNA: TGTGCCACCGGGACCGGGACAGGGGCCGGGGAGACCCAGTACTTC
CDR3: CATGTGTGAGETQYF

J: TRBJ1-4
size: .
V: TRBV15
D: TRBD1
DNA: TGTGCCACCAGCGGTAGAGACAGGGGCGTTCTTAGTAATGAAAAACTGTTTTTT
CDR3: CATSGRDRGVLSNEKLFF

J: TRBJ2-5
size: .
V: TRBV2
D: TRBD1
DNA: TGTGCCAGCAGGAGGTTCCGGGACAGGGAGGGGACCCAGTACTTC
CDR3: CASRRFRDREGTQYF

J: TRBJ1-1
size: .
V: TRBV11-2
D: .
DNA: TGTGCCAGCAGCCCAGGGGTAATCACTGAAGCTTTCTTT
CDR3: CASSPGVITEAFF

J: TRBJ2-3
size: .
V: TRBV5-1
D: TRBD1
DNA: TGCGCCAGCAGCTTGCAAACAGGGGAAGATACGCAGTATTTT
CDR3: CASSLQTGEDTQYF

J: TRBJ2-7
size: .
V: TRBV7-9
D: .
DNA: TGTGCCAGCAGCTCCCTCTCCTACGAGCAGTACTTC
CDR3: CASSSLSYEQYF

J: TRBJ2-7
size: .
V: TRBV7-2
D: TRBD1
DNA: TGTGCCAGCAGCCTCAGGGGGTACGAGCAGTACTTC
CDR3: CASSLRGYEQYF

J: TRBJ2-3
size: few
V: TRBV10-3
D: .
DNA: TGTGCCATCAGTGACTGGGCGGGAAGCACAGATACGCAGTATTTT
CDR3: CAISDWAGSTDTQYF

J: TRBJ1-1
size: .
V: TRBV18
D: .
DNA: TGTGCCAGCTCACCACCCATGAACACTGAAGCTTTCTTT
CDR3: CASSPPMNTEAFF

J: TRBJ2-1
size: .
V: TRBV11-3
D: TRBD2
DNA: TGTGCCAGCAGCTCAATTAGGGGGACTAGATTCAGTGAGCAGTTCTTC
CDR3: CASSSIRGTRFSEQFF

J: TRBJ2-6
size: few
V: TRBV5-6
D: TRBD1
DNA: TGTGCCAGCAGCGCGCGGACAGGGGGAGTAACTGGGGCCAACGTCCTGACTTTC
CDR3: CASSARTGGVTGANVLTF

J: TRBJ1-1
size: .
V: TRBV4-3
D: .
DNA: TGCGCCAGCAGCTCACCGGGACAAGAAGCTTTCTTT
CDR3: CASSSPGQEAFF

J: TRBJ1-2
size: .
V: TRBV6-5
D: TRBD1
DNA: TGTGCCAGCAGTTTCCACAGGGGGCGTGAAGGCTACACCTTC
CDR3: CASSFHRGREGYTF

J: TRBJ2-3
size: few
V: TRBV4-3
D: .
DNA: TGCGCCAGCAGCCAAGATGGGGGGACGGATACGCAGTATTTT
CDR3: CASSQDGGTDTQYF

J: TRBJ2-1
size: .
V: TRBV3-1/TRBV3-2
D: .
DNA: TGTGCCAGCAGCCACCGCTCCAGCGGAGCCTACAATGAGCAGTTCTTC
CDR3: CASSHRSSGAYNEQFF

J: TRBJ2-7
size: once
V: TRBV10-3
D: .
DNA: TGTGCCATCAGTGAGAACAGCCGTCCCTACGAGCAGTACTTC
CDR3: CAISENSRPYEQYF

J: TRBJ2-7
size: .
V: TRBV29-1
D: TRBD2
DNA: TGCAGCGTGGGACCGACTAGCGGGAGCGAGCAGTACTTC
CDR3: CSVGPTSGSEQYF

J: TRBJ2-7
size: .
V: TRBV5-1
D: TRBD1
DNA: TGCGCCAGCGAACCCGGGACAGGGGGCTCCTACGAGCAGTACTTC
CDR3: CASEPGTGGSYEQYF

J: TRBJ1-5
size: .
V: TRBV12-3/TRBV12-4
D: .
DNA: TGTGCCAGCAGGCGGGGGAATCAGCCCCAGCATTTT
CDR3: CASRRGNQPQHF

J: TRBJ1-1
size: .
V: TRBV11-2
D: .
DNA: TGTGCCAGCAGCCCCGGGCCAGGGTCGAAAGCTTTCTTT
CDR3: CASSPGPGSKAFF

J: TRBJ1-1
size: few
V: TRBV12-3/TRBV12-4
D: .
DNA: TGTGCCAGCAGTACAGGGCCTGAAGCTTTCTTT
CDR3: CASSTGPEAFF

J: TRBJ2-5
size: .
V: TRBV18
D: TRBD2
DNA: TGTGCCAGCTCATTCCTGGGACTAAAGGCCGACGGGACCCAGTACTTC
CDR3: CASSFLGLKADGTQYF

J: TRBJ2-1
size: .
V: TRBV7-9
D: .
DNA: TGTGCCAGCAGCTTAGCGGGGCCCCTTTTCTTC
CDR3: CASSLAGPLFF

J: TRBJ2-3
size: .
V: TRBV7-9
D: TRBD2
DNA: TGTGCCAGCAGCCCGACTAGCGCACCTAGCACAGATACGCAGTATTTT
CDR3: CASSPTSAPSTDTQYF

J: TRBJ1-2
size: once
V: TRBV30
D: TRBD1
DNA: TGTGCCGGATCGGGACAGCCTATCTATGGCTACACCTTC
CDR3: CAGSGQPIYGYTF

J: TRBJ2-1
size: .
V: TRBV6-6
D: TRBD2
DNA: TGTGCCAGCAGTTATTTAGCGGGAGGGACCTACAATGAGCAGTTCTTC
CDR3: CASSYLAGGTYNEQFF

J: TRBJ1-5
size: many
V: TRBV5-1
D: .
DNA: TGCGCCAGCAGCTTGGATGGACGGGAGAATCAGCCCCAGCATTTT
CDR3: CASSLDGRENQPQHF

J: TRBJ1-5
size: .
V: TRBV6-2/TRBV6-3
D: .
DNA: TGTGCCAGCAGCATTAGCTCCGGGGCCCAGCATTTT
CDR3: CASSISSGAQHF

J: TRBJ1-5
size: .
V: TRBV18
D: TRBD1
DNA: TGTGCCAGCTCACCAGACCAGGGGGCCAATCAGCCCCAGCATTTT
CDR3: CASSPDQGANQPQHF

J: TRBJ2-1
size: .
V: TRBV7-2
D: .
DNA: TGTGCCAGCAGCTTAGTAGAGAGCTCCTACAATGAGCAGTTCTTC
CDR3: CASSLVESSYNEQFF

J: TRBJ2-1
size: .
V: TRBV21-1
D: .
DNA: TGTGCCAGCAGCAAAGCAGGAAGGGGGCTTAGAAATGAGCAGTTCTTC
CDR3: CASSKAGRGLRNEQFF

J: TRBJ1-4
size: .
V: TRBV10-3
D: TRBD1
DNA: TGTGCCATCAGTGGACAGGGTGAAAAACTGTTTTTT
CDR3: CAISGQGEKLFF

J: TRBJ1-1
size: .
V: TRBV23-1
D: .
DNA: TGCGCCAGCAGTCAAGTGGGGGGGTCCTCTGAAGCTTTCTTT
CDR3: CASSQVGGSSEAFF

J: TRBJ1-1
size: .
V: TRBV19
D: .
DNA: TGTGCCAGTAGTACTGGGACGGGGGGTTTCACTGAAGCTTTCTTT
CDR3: CASSTGTGGFTEAFF

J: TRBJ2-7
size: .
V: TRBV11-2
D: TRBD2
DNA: TGTGCCAGCAGCATTGGGCTAGCGGCGTCCTACGAGCAGTACTTC
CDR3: CASSIGLAASYEQYF

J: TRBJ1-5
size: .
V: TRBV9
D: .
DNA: TGTGCCAGCAGCGTAGGTATTGGCAATCAGCCCCAGCATTTT
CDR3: CASSVGIGNQPQHF

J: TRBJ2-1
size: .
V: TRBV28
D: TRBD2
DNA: TGTGCCAGCACCCTACTAGCGGGCAATGAGCAGTTCTTC
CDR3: CASTLLAGNEQFF

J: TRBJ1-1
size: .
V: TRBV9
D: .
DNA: TGTGCCAGCAGCGAGACGGGGGACACTGAAGCTTTCTTT
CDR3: CASSETGDTEAFF